The 13 T cell receptor beta chains given below trace back to one sample, sequenced in a study of cytomegalovirus exposure and HLA in healthy donors (dated by TCRdb to 2016 to 2017). The method behind the library was the immunoSEQ multiplex PCR assay. A mixture of 60 forward primers for TCR Vbeta segments and 13 reverse primers for TCR Jbeta segments was used in the multiplex PCR. TCRdb took over this immuneACCESS table, retaining in-frame rearrangements with V and J assigned. Such tables are incomplete; in checked studies, under half of the missing clones stem from an unresolved V gene, and the remainder is unexplained. The sample table lists under 250,000 clones, 80% to 90% of them with a count of one. The leading ten clones occupy 0.24% of the sample. Sample: PBMCs. The receptors here all came from a girl aged 2-9 years in good health and CMV-seronegative.

V usage is TRBV13 and J usage is TRBJ2-1; 8 bases are shared with TRBD2. CDR1 PRHDT and CDR2 FYEKMQ come from the germline V gene (reference sequence). This CDR3 spans 14 amino acids. V shed 2 bases and J 6 bases; nucleotides not matched to a gene: 3. CDR3: CASSLRAGGNEQFF. In DNA, the CDR3 is TGTGCCAGCAGCTTAAGGGCGGGAGGCAATGAGCAGTTCTTC.

J is TRBJ1-2 and V is TRBV7-8; tentative D call: TRBD1 (5 bases). The CDR3 covers 15 residues. Trimming took off 4 bases at V and 2 bases at J, with 14 bases between the two ends. Germline-derived CDR1 and CDR2 are SGHVS and FQNEAQ. The CDR3 DNA is TGTGCCAGCAGCTCCGCGACAGACCAGAACTATGGCTACACCTTC. Residues: CASSSATDQNYGYTF.

The chain has TRBV6-1 and TRBJ2-7; 7 bases are shared with TRBD2. CDR1 is MNHNS and CDR2 is SASEGT in the germline V gene. The CDR3 is 15 amino acids. V shed 2 bases and J 2 bases; nucleotides not matched to a gene: 6. The CDR3 loop is CASSENAGAAYEQYF. As DNA, the CDR3 is TGTGCCAGCAGTGAAAACGCGGGAGCCGCCTACGAGCAGTACTTC.

The chain is built from TRBV5-6 and TRBJ2-5; D gene uncertain. The germline V gene encodes CDR1 SGHDT and CDR2 YYEEEE. This CDR3 region has 12 residues. Between the trimmed V and J ends, which lost 0 bases and 5 bases, there was a span of 5 bases. CDR3 residues: CASSLALETQYF. Here the CDR3 DNA reads TGTGCCAGCAGCTTGGCCCTTGAGACCCAGTACTTC.

This clone was observed a few times. The rearrangement links TRBV27 to TRBJ2-1; D not certain. Germline V gene sequence: CDR1 MNHEY, CDR2 SMNVEV (reference sequence). Deletions cut 7 bases from V and 0 bases from J, with 7 bases between. The CDR3 has 13 residues. In DNA form, the CDR3 reads TGTGCCAGCATTCCCCGCTCCTACAATGAGCAGTTCTTC. Translation: CASIPRSYNEQFF.

The chain links TRBV6-1 to TRBJ2-7; D ambiguous. The CDR3 has 13 amino acids. Germline V gene sequence: CDR1 MNHNS, CDR2 SASEGT. The V gene lost 3 bases and the J gene lost 0 bases, with 6 bases spanning the gap. This CDR3 is CASSDNNSYEQYF. Written as DNA, the CDR3 is TGTGCCAGCAGTGACAACAACTCCTACGAGCAGTACTTC.

The V and J genes are TRBV6-1 and TRBJ2-1; D unresolved. Germline values: CDR1 MNHNS, CDR2 SASEGT. The CDR3 spans 15 residues. V was cut by 2 bases and J by 5 bases, with 13 bases left in between. CDR3 amino acids: CASSEPGGINNEQFF. CDR3 sequence (DNA): TGTGCCAGCAGTGAACCGGGTGGAATAAACAATGAGCAGTTCTTC.

The table lists this clone with a few counts. The chain is built from TRBV6-6 and TRBJ2-5, with 8 bases identical to TRBD2. The germline gives CDR1 MNHNY, CDR2 SVGAGI (reference sequence). The CDR3 length is 13 residues. V lost 2 bases and J lost 5; bases outside the gene matches: 1. DNA for the CDR3: TGTGCCAGCAGTTACGGCGGGGGGGAGACCCAGTACTTC. This translates into CASSYGGGETQYF.

The genes are TRBV19 and TRBJ1-5; TRBD1 agrees at 10 bases. This CDR3 comprises 14 residues. The V gene end was trimmed by 9 bases and the J gene end by 7 bases; junction bases not matched to a gene: 9. The germline gives CDR1 LNHDA, CDR2 SQIVND (reference sequence). Here the CDR3 DNA reads TGTGCCAGCCAGGACAGGGGGAAGAGACAGCCCCAGCATTTT. It yields the protein CASQDRGKRQPQHF.

CDR3 DNA sequence: TGTGCCAGCTCACTGACTAGCGGGGGGACGGATGAGCAGTTCTTC. It translates to CASSLTSGGTDEQFF. The chain uses TRBV18 and TRBJ2-1; 13 nucleotides align to TRBD2. This CDR3 is 15 amino acids long. The trim removed 4 bases at V and 8 bases at J, leaving 5 bases unmatched. Germline values: CDR1 KGHSH, CDR2 LQKENI.

V is TRBV19 and J is TRBJ1-2, with D tentatively TRBD1 (5 bases). The germline gives CDR1 LNHDA, CDR2 SQIVND (reference sequence). V shed 5 bases and J shed 4 bases, with 20 bases lying between them. The CDR3 loop spans 16 amino acids. The CDR3 is CASSPLGRASVYGYTF. CDR3 in DNA: TGTGCCAGTAGTCCACTCGGCAGGGCCTCTGTCTATGGCTACACCTTC.

The rearrangement uses TRBV6-4 and TRBJ1-1; D unresolved. The germline V and J ends were trimmed by 7 bases and 1 base, with 10 bases remaining between them. Germline loops: CDR1 MRHNA, CDR2 SNTAGT. The CDR3 contains 13 residues. The CDR3 reads CASTARENTEAFF. The CDR3 DNA reads TGTGCCAGCACTGCACGGGAGAACACTGAAGCTTTCTTT.

The V call is TRBV7-9, the J call TRBJ1-1, with TRBD1 matching 8 bases. The CDR3 covers 16 residues. V dropped 6 bases and J dropped 4; count of bases not matched to a gene: 13. CDR1 SEHNR and CDR2 FQNEAQ come from the germline V gene (reference sequence). CDR3 coding DNA: TGTGCCAGCAGGCCGGGTTGGCAGGGGGCCGGCACTGAAGCTTTCTTT. It yields the protein CASRPGWQGAGTEAFF.